This T cell receptor (beta chain) was profiled in a study of blood T cells in healthy people across ages. Each sample provided at least 5 micrograms of extracted total RNA. V lost 3 bases and J lost 8, with 16 bases in between. This CDR3 is built from 15 residues. CDR1 is SGHVS and CDR2 is FQNEAQ in the germline V gene. The use of a sample-barcoded 5' primer and a J-beta primer mix characterized a second PCR of roughly 6 to 11 cycles. TCRdb re-derived calls from the 5' RACE reads in MiXCR, one entry per CDR3 protein. The repertoire holds hundreds of thousands of distinct CDR3 sequences, with under 45% as singletons.

The gene calls are TRBV7-8 and TRBJ1-4; D is undetermined. This receptor was identified in a man in his fifties or sixties in good health. Material: blood. The CDR3 here is CASSFSAGLGEKLFF. CDR3 DNA: TGTGCCAGCAGCTTTAGCGCAGGCCTTGGGGAAAAACTGTTTTTT.